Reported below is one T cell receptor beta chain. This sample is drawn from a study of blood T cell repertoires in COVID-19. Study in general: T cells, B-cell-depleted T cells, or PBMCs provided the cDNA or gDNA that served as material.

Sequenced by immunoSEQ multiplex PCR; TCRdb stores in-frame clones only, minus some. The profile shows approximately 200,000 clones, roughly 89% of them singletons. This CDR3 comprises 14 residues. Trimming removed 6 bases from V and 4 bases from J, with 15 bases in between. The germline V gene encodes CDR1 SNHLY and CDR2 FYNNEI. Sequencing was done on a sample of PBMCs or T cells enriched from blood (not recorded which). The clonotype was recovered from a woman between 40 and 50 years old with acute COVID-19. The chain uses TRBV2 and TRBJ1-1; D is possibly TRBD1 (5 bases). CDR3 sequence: CASRKQKGSTEAFF. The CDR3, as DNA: TGTGCCAGCAGGAAACAGAAGGGGTCCACTGAAGCTTTCTTT. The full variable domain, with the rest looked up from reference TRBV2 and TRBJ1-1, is EPEVTQTPSHQVTQMGQEVILRCVPISNHLYFYWYRQILGQKVEFLVSFYNNEISEKSEIFDDQFSVERPDGSNFTLKIRSTKLEDSAMYFCASRKQKGSTEAFFGQGTRLTVV.